This T cell receptor beta chain was identified during a study of T cells in women clearing cervical HPV infection. Concerning this clone: Read coverage stops 3 residues before the CDR3 terminus; the germline J gene supplies the remainder.

Average input was around 1,100 ng genomic DNA for immunoSEQ TCR beta CDR3 amplification. Libraries were prepared by immunoSEQ multiplex PCR; TCRdb keeps only in-frame clonotypes and omits some of them. Its table records about 20,000 clones. This CDR3 has 16 amino acids. The germline V gene encodes CDR1 SNHLY and CDR2 FYNNEI. The junction had 6 bases not matched to a gene; V was cut back by 1 base and J by 4 bases. Sequenced: blood buffy coat. The chain employs TRBV2 and TRBJ2-1; 8 positions match TRBD1. This TCR derives from a woman between 18 and 75 years old with a cervical HPV16 infection that either progressed to CIN3+ or cleared (not recorded which). CDR3 amino acids: CASSEERTGGYNEQFF. The CDR3 DNA, read in part, is TGTGCCAGCAGTGAAGAGCGAACAGGGGGGTACAATGAG. The variable domain in full, with the rest retrieved from reference TRBV2 and TRBJ2-1, is EPEVTQTPSHQVTQMGQEVILRCVPISNHLYFYWYRQILGQKVEFLVSFYNNEISEKSEIFDDQFSVERPDGSNFTLKIRSTKLEDSAMYFCASSEERTGGYNEQFFGPGTRLTVL.